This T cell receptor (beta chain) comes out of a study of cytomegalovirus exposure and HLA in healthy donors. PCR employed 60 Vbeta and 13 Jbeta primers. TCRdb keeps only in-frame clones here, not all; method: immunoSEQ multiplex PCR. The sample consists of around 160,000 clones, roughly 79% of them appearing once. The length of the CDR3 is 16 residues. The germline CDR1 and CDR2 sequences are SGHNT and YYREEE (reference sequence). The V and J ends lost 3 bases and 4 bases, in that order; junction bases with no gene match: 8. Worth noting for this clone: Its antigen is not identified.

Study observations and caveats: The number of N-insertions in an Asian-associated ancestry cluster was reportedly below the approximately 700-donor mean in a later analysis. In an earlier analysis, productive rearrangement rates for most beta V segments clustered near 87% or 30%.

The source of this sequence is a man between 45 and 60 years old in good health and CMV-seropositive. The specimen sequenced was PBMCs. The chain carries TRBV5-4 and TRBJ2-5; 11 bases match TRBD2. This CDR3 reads CASSSRGTSGIETQYF. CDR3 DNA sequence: TGTGCCAGCAGCTCACGTGGGACTAGCGGAATAGAGACCCAGTACTTC.